The 13 T cell receptor beta chains presented below share a single source sample, sequenced in a study of control samples from healthy donors and cancer patients (TCRdb year 2020). Library preparation used the immunoSEQ multiplex PCR assay. TCRdb's version of the immuneACCESS table is confined to in-frame rearrangements and falls short of the full clone set. An unresolved V gene accounts for under half of the shortfall where checked; the remainder is of unknown origin. The sample data list about 120,000 clones, and approximately 92% of these were observed just once. Of the sample, approximately 6% falls within the top ten clones. The sample comprised blood. Receptors originate from a man aged 18-30 years in good health.

The chain uses TRBV5-1 and TRBJ2-1; D gene unclear. Per the germline V gene, CDR1 is SGHRS and CDR2 is YFSETQ. The length of the CDR3 is 13 residues. Trimming cost V 3 bases and J 7 bases, with 11 bases left between them. CDR3 nucleotides: TGCGCCAGCAGCTCAGTCATCGAGAATGAGCAGTTCTTC. Protein product: CASSSVIENEQFF.

This clone was seen only a few times. The V call is TRBV5-1, the J call TRBJ2-2; 7 bases fit TRBD2. This CDR3 region has 16 residues. The V segment lost 0 bases and the J segment 0 bases; nucleotides outside the gene matches: 2. Germline CDR1 reads SGHRS; CDR2 reads YFSETQ. The CDR3 region is CASSLGLAPNTGELFF. The CDR3 bases are TGCGCCAGCAGCTTGGGACTAGCCCCGAACACCGGGGAGCTGTTTTTT. The variable domain in full, completed from reference TRBV5-1 and TRBJ2-2, reads KAGVTQTPRYLIKTRGQQVTLSCSPISGHRSVSWYQQTPGQGLQFLFEYFSETQRNKGNFPGRFSGRQFSNSRSEMNVSTLELGDSALYLCASSLGLAPNTGELFFGEGSRLTVL.

V usage is TRBV5-1 and J usage is TRBJ1-2; D gene unclear. CDR1 and CDR2 from the germline V gene are SGHRS and YFSETQ. The V end was cut by 3 bases, the J end by 0 bases, with 12 bases between. This CDR3 contains 15 residues. Here the CDR3 reads CASSSWEGTNYGYTF. Here the CDR3 DNA reads TGCGCCAGCAGCTCATGGGAGGGCACTAACTATGGCTACACCTTC.

CDR3 bases: TGTGCTAGTGGCGCGACAGGGGGGGGTGAGAATCAGCCCCAGCATTTT. Its translation: CASGATGGGENQPQHF. The V call is TRBV12-5, the J call TRBJ1-5; 9 nucleotides align to TRBD1. Looked up from germline, CDR1 is LGHNT and CDR2 is FRNRAP. The ends lost 6 bases at V and 4 bases at J; junction bases unmatched: 10. The CDR3 is 16 residues long.

The DNA of the CDR3 is TGCAGCGTAAGACAGTTGGGGTTAAAAGAGACCCAGTACTTC. It specifies CSVRQLGLKETQYF. The rearrangement joins TRBV29-1 to TRBJ2-5, with D perhaps matching TRBD1 (5 bases). The ends were cut back, 6 bases at V and 3 bases at J, with 17 bases in the middle. Germline CDR1 SQVTM, CDR2 ANQGSEA. This CDR3 has 14 residues.

For this clone: Germline and junction disagree at one end, which may indicate a read error. The V gene is TRBV7-9, the J gene TRBJ2-2; D possibly uses TRBD1 or TRBD2 (5 bases each). CDR3 size: 17 residues. Germline CDR1 SEHNR, CDR2 FQNEAQ (reference sequence). CDR3 loop: CASSLASGTANTGELFF. The CDR3 DNA sequence: TGTGCCAGCAGCCTAGCCTCCGGGACGGCAAACACCGGGGAGCTGTTTTTT.

The chain joins TRBV28 to TRBJ2-2; D is uncertain. Germline V gene lookup returns CDR1 MDHEN and CDR2 SYDVKM. The ends were cut back, 9 bases at V and 4 bases at J, with 6 bases in the middle. This CDR3 region has 11 residues. The CDR3 loop reads CASRFTGELFF. CDR3 DNA: TGTGCCAGTCGGTTCACCGGGGAGCTGTTTTTT.

The chain combines TRBV30 with TRBJ1-2; D is uncertain. This CDR3 spans 12 amino acids. Germline values: CDR1 GTSNPN, CDR2 SVGIG (reference sequence). Trimming cost V 2 bases and J 2 bases, with 6 bases left between them. CDR3 in DNA: TGTGCCTGGAGTTCACTAAACTATGGCTACACCTTC. It is translated as CAWSSLNYGYTF.

The gene calls are TRBV3-1 (or the pseudogene TRBV3-2) and TRBJ2-1, with TRBD2 identical over 11 bases. From germline, CDR1 is LGHDT and CDR2 YNNKEL (reference sequence). Trimming removed 1 base from V and 4 bases from J; junction bases left unmatched: 3. This CDR3 spans 16 amino acids. CDR3 amino acids: CASSQATSGVYNEQFF. The CDR3, as DNA: TGTGCCAGCAGCCAAGCGACTAGCGGGGTTTACAATGAGCAGTTCTTC.

This chain uses TRBV5-6 with TRBJ1-2, with 7 positions matching TRBD1. CDR1 and CDR2 from the germline V gene are SGHDT and YYEEEE. Unmatched junction bases numbered 10, after V lost 4 bases and J lost 7 bases. The CDR3 sequence is 14 residues long. The CDR3 bases are TGTGCCAGCAGCGTCGACAGGGTGGTTACTGGCTACACCTTC. Translation: CASSVDRVVTGYTF. Full variable domain (outside the CDR3, taken from reference TRBV5-6 and TRBJ1-2): DAGVTQSPTHLIKTRGQQVTLRCSPKSGHDTVSWYQQALGQGPQFIFQYYEEEERQRGNFPDRFSGHQFPNYSSELNVNALLLGDSALYLCASSVDRVVTGYTFGSGTRLTVV.

This chain joins TRBV6-5 and TRBJ2-2; perhaps TRBD1 as D (6 bases). Trimming took 4 bases from V and 2 from J, leaving 11 bases between them. The CDR3 has 15 residues. The germline V gene encodes CDR1 MNHEY and CDR2 SVGAGI. CDR3 sequence (DNA): TGTGCCAGCAGTTGGGGGACACCAAACACCGGGGAGCTGTTTTTT. Translation: CASSWGTPNTGELFF.

The V call is TRBV9, the J call TRBJ1-4, with D unresolved. The CDR3 is 14 residues long. The V end was cut by 4 bases, the J end by 0 bases, with 7 bases between. Per germline, CDR1 SGDLS and CDR2 YYNGEE. This CDR3 is CASSTVATNEKLFF. The CDR3 DNA reads TGTGCCAGCAGCACAGTTGCAACTAATGAAAAACTGTTTTTT.

This CDR3 reads CASDKTDANTGELFF. For the CDR3, the DNA is TGTGCCAGCGACAAGACGGACGCGAACACCGGGGAGCTGTTTTTT. This chain connects TRBV7-9 to TRBJ2-2; D unresolved. Germline CDR1 reads SEHNR; CDR2 reads FQNEAQ (reference sequence). Trimming pared 8 bases from V and 0 bases from J, leaving 13 bases between. CDR3 size: 15 residues.